The 17 T cell receptor beta chains listed next were all sequenced from one sample in a study of blood T cell repertoires in COVID-19. Generated by immunoSEQ multiplex PCR, the TCRdb table keeps only in-frame clones and is missing some. Of some 240,000 clones listed, over 60% are singletons. Material: peripheral blood. Every receptor here comes from a woman in her 70s with acute or convalescent COVID-19.

The chain joins TRBV5-6 to TRBJ2-5; a possible D gene is TRBD2 (6 bases). V dropped 1 base and J dropped 6 bases, with 13 bases sitting between them. The CDR3 spans 14 residues. Germline CDR1 reads SGHDT; CDR2 reads YYEEEE. CDR3 in amino acids: CASSLLEGSKTQYF. As DNA, the CDR3 is TGTGCCAGCAGCTTGTTGGAGGGCTCGAAGACCCAGTACTTC. The whole variable domain, remainder taken from reference TRBV5-6 and TRBJ2-5, is DAGVTQSPTHLIKTRGQQVTLRCSPKSGHDTVSWYQQALGQGPQFIFQYYEEEERQRGNFPDRFSGHQFPNYSSELNVNALLLGDSALYLCASSLLEGSKTQYFGPGTRLLVL.

This clone is a singleton in its sample. This chain connects TRBV10-2 to TRBJ1-2; 7 bases are shared with TRBD1. CDR3 length: 13 residues. Germline-derived CDR1 and CDR2 are WSHSY and SAAADI. With 4 bases clipped from V and 2 bases from J, the junction kept 1 base outside the gene matches. CDR3: CASSGDSNYGYTF. CDR3 DNA: TGCGCCAGCAGTGGGGACAGCAACTATGGCTACACCTTC.

The gene calls are TRBV30 and TRBJ2-2, with D possibly matching TRBD2 (5 bases). CDR1 and CDR2 (germline): GTSNPN, SVGIG (reference sequence). The CDR3 is 14 amino acids. V was cut by 5 bases and J by 2 bases, with 12 bases left in between. In nucleotides, the CDR3 is TGTGCCTGGTTAAGCGCTAGCAACACCGGGGAGCTGTTTTTT. It yields the protein CAWLSASNTGELFF.

This chain joins TRBV7-9 and TRBJ2-3; TRBD2 matches 8 bases. Germline V gives CDR1 SEHNR, CDR2 FQNEAQ (reference sequence). The junction had 6 bases not matched to a gene; V was cut back by 4 bases and J by 3 bases. CDR3 length: 15 amino acids. CDR3 sequence (DNA): TGTGCCAGCAGCTACGACACGGGGGGGACAGATACGCAGTATTTT. This encodes CASSYDTGGTDTQYF.

This clone was found a few times. The chain's CDR3 is CASSPWTSYEQYF. CDR3 nucleotides: TGTGCCAGCAGCCCGTGGACTAGCTACGAGCAGTACTTC. The chain has TRBV7-9 and TRBJ2-7, with 7 bases matching TRBD2. The CDR3 extends over 13 amino acids. Germline trimming cut 5 bases from V and 3 bases from J; bases unmatched to any gene: 4. CDR1 SEHNR and CDR2 FQNEAQ come from the germline V gene (reference sequence).

The gene calls are TRBV10-2 and TRBJ2-3, with TRBD2 matching over 8 bases. The CDR3 is made up of 14 amino acids. The J segment lost 8 bases and the V segment lost 7 bases, leaving 11 bases of the junction unmatched. The germline V gene encodes CDR1 WSHSY and CDR2 SAAADI. CDR3 in amino acids: CASNLAGKVATQYF. The CDR3 region has the DNA TGCGCCAGCAACTTAGCGGGGAAGGTAGCTACGCAGTATTTT.

This clone has just one count. The chain links TRBV7-8 to TRBJ1-5; TRBD1 aligns across 10 bases. There are 14 residues in the CDR3. Trimming at V came to 8 bases and at J to 5 bases, leaving 6 bases not matched to a gene. Germline-derived CDR1 and CDR2 are SGHVS and FQNEAQ. The CDR3 DNA reads TGTGCCAGCCACCGGGACAGGGGACATCAGCCCCAGCATTTT. The encoded protein is CASHRDRGHQPQHF.

V usage is TRBV25-1 and J usage is TRBJ2-4; D gene ambiguous. Deletions cut 3 bases from V and 1 base from J, with 7 bases between. The germline CDR1 and CDR2 sequences are MGHDK and SYGVNS. The CDR3 is made up of 14 amino acids. Here the CDR3 reads CASSDSLAKNIQYF. The CDR3 nucleotides read TGTGCCAGCAGTGATAGCTTGGCCAAAAACATTCAGTACTTC. Full variable domain (remainder filled in from reference TRBV25-1 and TRBJ2-4): EADIYQTPRYLVIGTGKKITLECSQTMGHDKMYWYQQDPGMELHLIHYSYGVNSTEKGDLSSESTVSRIRTEHFPLTLESARPSHTSQYLCASSDSLAKNIQYFGAGTRLSVL.

The chain couples TRBV5-1 to TRBJ1-1; 7 nucleotides align to TRBD1. The CDR3 consists of 15 residues. The V segment lost 4 bases and the J segment 0 bases; nucleotides outside the gene matches: 6. From germline, CDR1 is SGHRS and CDR2 YFSETQ. The CDR3 is CASSLTGQVNTEAFF. The DNA of the CDR3 is TGCGCCAGCAGCCTAACCGGACAGGTGAACACTGAAGCTTTCTTT.

The chain joins TRBV5-8 to TRBJ2-7; 11 nucleotides match TRBD2. The V and J ends lost 1 base and 3 bases, in that order; junction bases with no gene match: 3. The CDR3 runs to 15 residues. CDR1 is SGHTS, CDR2 YDEGEE, per germline. The CDR3 protein is CASSLLAGGLYEQYF. The CDR3 DNA is TGTGCCAGCAGCTTGCTAGCGGGGGGCCTCTACGAGCAGTACTTC.

This chain connects TRBV5-1 to TRBJ2-7; TRBD2 aligns across 11 bases. Germline V gene sequence: CDR1 SGHRS, CDR2 YFSETQ. The V segment lost 0 bases and the J segment 1 base; nucleotides outside the gene matches: 0. CDR3 length: 15 amino acids. The CDR3 is CASSLGTSGSYEQYF. For the CDR3, the DNA is TGCGCCAGCAGCTTGGGGACTAGCGGGTCCTACGAGCAGTACTTC.

The gene calls are TRBV11-1 and TRBJ2-7; 9 bases agree with TRBD1. V shed 3 bases, J shed 7 bases, and the junction held 7 bases outside the gene matches. The CDR3 consists of 14 residues. Germline loops: CDR1 SGHAT, CDR2 FQDESV (reference sequence). As DNA, the CDR3 is TGTGCCAGCAGCTTTACGGACAGGGGTGGGGAGCAGTACTTC. This translates into CASSFTDRGGEQYF.

The V call is TRBV27, the J call TRBJ2-3, with D possibly TRBD1 on 6 matching bases. The CDR3 is 16 residues long. Germline CDR1 and CDR2: MNHEY and SMNVEV (reference sequence). V lost 1 base, J lost 4 bases, and 15 bases lay in between. For the CDR3, the DNA is TGTGCCAGCAGTTTATGGCCTCAGGGGATGTCAGATACGCAGTATTTT. It yields the protein CASSLWPQGMSDTQYF.

This clone was counted between two and nine times. The chain has TRBV9 and TRBJ2-1; D possibly corresponds to TRBD2 (6 bases). Germline loops: CDR1 SGDLS, CDR2 YYNGEE. The CDR3 totals 14 residues. V was clipped by 3 bases and J by 5 bases, with 12 bases between them. The CDR3 loop is CASSAGTLHNEQFF. Here the CDR3 DNA reads TGTGCCAGCAGCGCCGGGACTCTCCACAATGAGCAGTTCTTC.

CDR3 sequence (DNA): TGTGCCAGCAGGCTCCTCTCCCAGGTTGCTGGGGCCAACGTCCTGACTTTC. Residues: CASRLLSQVAGANVLTF. V usage is TRBV5-6 and J usage is TRBJ2-6; D gene unclear. In germline, CDR1 is SGHDT, CDR2 YYEEEE. This CDR3 has 17 amino acids. Trimming removed 5 bases from V and 2 bases from J, with 17 bases in between. Combining the CDR3 with reference TRBV5-6 and TRBJ2-6 gives the whole variable domain DAGVTQSPTHLIKTRGQQVTLRCSPKSGHDTVSWYQQALGQGPQFIFQYYEEEERQRGNFPDRFSGHQFPNYSSELNVNALLLGDSALYLCASRLLSQVAGANVLTFGAGSRLTVL.

The chain has TRBV27 and TRBJ1-2, with 9 bases matching TRBD1. CDR1 is MNHEY and CDR2 is SMNVEV in the germline V gene (reference sequence). V lost 0 bases and J lost 8; bases outside the gene matches: 7. The CDR3 spans 15 residues. The CDR3 here is CASSLSWTGVYGYTF. The DNA of the CDR3 is TGTGCCAGCAGTTTATCCTGGACAGGGGTTTACGGCTACACCTTC.

This rearrangement joins TRBV29-1 to TRBJ1-1; D possibly corresponds to TRBD1 (5 bases). V was shortened by 4 bases and J by 5 bases, with 11 bases between the two germline ends. The CDR3 consists of 12 residues. Germline CDR1 is SQVTM and CDR2 is ANQGSEA. The DNA of the CDR3 is TGCAGCGTTGTACCCGGGGGGACTGAAGCTTTCTTT. Protein product: CSVVPGGTEAFF.